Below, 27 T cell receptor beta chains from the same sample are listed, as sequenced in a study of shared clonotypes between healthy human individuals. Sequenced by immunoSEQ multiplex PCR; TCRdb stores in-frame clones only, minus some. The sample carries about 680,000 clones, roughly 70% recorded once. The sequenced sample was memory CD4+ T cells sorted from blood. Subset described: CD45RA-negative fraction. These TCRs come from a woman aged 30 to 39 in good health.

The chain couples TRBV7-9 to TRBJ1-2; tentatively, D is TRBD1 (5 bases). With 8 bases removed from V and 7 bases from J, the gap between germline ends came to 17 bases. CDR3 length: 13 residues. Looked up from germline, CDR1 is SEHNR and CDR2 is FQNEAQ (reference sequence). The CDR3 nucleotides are TGTGCCAGCCGTGGGGCAGGTTCCGCTGGCTACACCTTC. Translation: CASRGAGSAGYTF.

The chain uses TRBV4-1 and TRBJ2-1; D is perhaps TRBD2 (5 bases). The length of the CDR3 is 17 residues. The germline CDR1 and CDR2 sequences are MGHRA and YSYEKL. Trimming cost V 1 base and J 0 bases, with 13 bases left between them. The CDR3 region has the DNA TGCGCCAGCAGCCAAGGAATAGCGCCAAGCTCCTACAATGAGCAGTTCTTC. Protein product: CASSQGIAPSSYNEQFF.

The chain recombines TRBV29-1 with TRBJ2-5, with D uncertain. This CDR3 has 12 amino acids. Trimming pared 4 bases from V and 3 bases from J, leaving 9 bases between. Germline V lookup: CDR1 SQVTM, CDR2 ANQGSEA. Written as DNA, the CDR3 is TGCAGCGTTGGATCTGGTAAAGAGACCCAGTACTTC. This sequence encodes CSVGSGKETQYF.

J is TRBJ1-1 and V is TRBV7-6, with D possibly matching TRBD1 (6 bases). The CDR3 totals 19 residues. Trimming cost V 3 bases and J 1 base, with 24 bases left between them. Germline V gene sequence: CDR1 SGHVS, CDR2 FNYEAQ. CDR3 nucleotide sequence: TGTGCCAGCAGCTTGACGCCACTCCTGACGGGACAAAAGAACACTGAAGCTTTCTTT. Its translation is CASSLTPLLTGQKNTEAFF.

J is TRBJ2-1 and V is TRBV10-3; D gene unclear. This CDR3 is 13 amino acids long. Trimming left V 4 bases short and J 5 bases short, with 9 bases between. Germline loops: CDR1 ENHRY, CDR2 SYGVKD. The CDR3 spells CAISGSQNNEQFF. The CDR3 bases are TGTGCCATCAGTGGTTCCCAGAACAATGAGCAGTTCTTC.

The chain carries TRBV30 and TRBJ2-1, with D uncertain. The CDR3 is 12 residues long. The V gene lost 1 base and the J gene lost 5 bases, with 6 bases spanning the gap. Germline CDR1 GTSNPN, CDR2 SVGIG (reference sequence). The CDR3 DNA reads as TGTGCCTGGAGTGGCCGGAACAATGAGCAGTTCTTC. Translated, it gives CAWSGRNNEQFF.

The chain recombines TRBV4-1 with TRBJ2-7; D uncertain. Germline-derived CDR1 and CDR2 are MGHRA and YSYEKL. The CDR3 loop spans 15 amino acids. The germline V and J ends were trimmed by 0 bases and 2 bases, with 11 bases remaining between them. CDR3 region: CASSQDGRNTYEQYF. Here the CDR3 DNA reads TGCGCCAGCAGCCAAGATGGCAGGAACACCTACGAGCAGTACTTC.

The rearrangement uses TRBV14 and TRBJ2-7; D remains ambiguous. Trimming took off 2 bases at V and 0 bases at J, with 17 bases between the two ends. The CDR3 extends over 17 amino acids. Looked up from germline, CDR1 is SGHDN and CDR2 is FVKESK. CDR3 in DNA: TGTGCCAGCAGCCAATTTCTTATCGCCTCGAGCTCCTACGAGCAGTACTTC. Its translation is CASSQFLIASSSYEQYF.

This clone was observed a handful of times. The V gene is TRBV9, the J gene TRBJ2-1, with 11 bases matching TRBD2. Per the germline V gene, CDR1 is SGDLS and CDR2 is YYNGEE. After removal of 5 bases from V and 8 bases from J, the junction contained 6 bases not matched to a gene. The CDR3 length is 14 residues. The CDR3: CASRTSGTGDEQFF. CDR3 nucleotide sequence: TGTGCCAGCAGGACTAGCGGGACGGGCGATGAGCAGTTCTTC.

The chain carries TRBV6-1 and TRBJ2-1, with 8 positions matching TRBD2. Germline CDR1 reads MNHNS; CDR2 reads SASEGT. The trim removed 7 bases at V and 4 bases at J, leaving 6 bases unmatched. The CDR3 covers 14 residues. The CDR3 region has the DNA TGTGCCAGCATCACTAGCGGAGGGTACAATGAGCAGTTCTTC. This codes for CASITSGGYNEQFF.

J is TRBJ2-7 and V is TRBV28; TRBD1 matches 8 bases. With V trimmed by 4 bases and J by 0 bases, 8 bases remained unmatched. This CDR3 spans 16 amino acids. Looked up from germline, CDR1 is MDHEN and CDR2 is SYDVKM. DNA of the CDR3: TGTGCCAGCAGTTCCCCACAGGGGGAGGCCTCCTACGAGCAGTACTTC. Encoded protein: CASSSPQGEASYEQYF.

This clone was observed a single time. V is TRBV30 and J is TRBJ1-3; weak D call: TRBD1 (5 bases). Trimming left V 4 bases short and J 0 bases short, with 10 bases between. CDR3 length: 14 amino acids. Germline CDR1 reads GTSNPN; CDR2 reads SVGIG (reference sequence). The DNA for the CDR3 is TGTGCCTGGACCCCAGGGAGCTCTGGAAACACCATATATTTT. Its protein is CAWTPGSSGNTIYF.

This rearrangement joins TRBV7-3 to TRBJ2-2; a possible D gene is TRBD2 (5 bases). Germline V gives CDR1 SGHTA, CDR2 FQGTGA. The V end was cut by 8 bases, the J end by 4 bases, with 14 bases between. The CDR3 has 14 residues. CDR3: CASGTHGGTGELFF. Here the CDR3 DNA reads TGTGCCAGCGGCACCCATGGAGGCACCGGGGAGCTGTTTTTT.

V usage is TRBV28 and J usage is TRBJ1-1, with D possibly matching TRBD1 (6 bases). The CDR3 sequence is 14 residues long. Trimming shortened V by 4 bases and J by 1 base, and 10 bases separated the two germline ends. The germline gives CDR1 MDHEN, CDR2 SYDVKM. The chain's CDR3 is CASSSTGQNTEAFF. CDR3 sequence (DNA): TGTGCCAGCAGTTCTACAGGGCAGAACACTGAAGCTTTCTTT.

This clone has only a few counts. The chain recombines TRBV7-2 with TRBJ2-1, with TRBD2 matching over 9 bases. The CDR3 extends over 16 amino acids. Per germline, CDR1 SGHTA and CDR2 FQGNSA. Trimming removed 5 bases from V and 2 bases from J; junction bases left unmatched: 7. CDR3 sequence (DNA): TGTGCCAGCAGCCCCCCGGCGGGAGGGCCCTACAATGAGCAGTTCTTC. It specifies CASSPPAGGPYNEQFF.

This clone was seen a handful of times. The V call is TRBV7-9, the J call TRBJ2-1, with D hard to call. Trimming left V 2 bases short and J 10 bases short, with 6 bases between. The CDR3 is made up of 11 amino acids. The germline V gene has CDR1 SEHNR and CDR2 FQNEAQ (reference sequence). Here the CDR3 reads CASSLLVEQFF. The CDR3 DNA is TGTGCCAGCAGCTTACTGGTGGAGCAGTTCTTC.

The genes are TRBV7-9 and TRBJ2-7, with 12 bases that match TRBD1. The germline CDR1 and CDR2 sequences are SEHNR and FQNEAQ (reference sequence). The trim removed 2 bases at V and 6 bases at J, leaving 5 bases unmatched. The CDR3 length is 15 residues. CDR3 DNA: TGTGCCAGCAGCTTACATGGGACAGGGGGCCTCGAGCAGTACTTC. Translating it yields CASSLHGTGGLEQYF.

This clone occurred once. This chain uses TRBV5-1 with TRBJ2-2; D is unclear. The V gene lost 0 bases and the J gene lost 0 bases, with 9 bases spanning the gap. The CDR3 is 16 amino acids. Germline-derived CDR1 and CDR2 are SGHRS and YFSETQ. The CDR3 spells CASSLEAASNTGELFF. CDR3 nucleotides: TGCGCCAGCAGCTTGGAGGCAGCCTCGAACACCGGGGAGCTGTTTTTT.

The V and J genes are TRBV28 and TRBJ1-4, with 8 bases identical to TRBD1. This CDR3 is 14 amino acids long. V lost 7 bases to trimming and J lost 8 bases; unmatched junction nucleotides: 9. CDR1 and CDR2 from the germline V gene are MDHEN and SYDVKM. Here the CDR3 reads CASNKQGGWEKLFF. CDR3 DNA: TGTGCCAGCAACAAACAGGGGGGTTGGGAAAAACTGTTTTTT.

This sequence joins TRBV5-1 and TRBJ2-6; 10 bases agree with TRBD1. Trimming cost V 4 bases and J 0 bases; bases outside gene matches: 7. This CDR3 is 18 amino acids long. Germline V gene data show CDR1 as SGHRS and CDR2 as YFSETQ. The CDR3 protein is CASSPRQGAGSGANVLTF. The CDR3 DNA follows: TGCGCCAGCAGCCCCAGACAGGGGGCTGGCTCTGGGGCCAACGTCCTGACTTTC.

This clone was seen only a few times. The CDR3 coding sequence is TGTGCCAGCAGTTTAACCCCAAGGTGGACCGGGGAGCTGTTTTTT. Translated: CASSLTPRWTGELFF. The chain links TRBV28 to TRBJ2-2, with no clear D. The CDR3 runs 15 residues. The germline gives CDR1 MDHEN, CDR2 SYDVKM. V lost 2 bases to trimming and J lost 5 bases, with 12 bases between them.

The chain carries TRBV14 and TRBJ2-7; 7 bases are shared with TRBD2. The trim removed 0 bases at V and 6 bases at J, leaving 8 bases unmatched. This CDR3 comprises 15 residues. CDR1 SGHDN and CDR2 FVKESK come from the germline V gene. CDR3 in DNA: TGTGCCAGCAGCCAAGAGACCTCCGGGAGGCGCGAGCAGTACTTC. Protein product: CASSQETSGRREQYF.

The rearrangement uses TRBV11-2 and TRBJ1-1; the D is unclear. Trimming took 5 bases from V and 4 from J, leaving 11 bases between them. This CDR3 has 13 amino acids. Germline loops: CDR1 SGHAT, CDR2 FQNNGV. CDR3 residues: CASSRQWATEAFF. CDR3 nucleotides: TGTGCCAGCAGCAGACAATGGGCCACTGAAGCTTTCTTT. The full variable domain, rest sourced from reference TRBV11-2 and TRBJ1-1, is EAGVAQSPRYKIIEKRQSVAFWCNPISGHATLYWYQQILGQGPKLLIQFQNNGVVDDSQLPKDRFSAERLKGVDSTLKIQPAKLEDSAVYLCASSRQWATEAFFGQGTRLTVV.

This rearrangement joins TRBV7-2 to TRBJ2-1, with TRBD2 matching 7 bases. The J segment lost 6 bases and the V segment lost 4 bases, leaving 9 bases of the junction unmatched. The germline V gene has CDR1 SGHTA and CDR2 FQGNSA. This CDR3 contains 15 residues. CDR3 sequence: CASSSWTSEVNEQFF. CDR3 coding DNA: TGTGCCAGCAGCTCTTGGACTAGTGAGGTCAATGAGCAGTTCTTC.

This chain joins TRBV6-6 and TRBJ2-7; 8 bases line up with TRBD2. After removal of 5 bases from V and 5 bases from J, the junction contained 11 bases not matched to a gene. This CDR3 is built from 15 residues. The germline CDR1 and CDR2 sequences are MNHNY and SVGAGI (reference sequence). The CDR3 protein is CASSPLPGGQHEQYF. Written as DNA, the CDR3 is TGTGCCAGCAGTCCCCTGCCGGGAGGGCAGCACGAGCAGTACTTC.

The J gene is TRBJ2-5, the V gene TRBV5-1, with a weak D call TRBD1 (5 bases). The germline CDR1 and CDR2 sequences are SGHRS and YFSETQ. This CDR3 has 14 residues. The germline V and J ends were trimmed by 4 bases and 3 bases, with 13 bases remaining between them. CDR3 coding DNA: TGCGCCAGCAGCGACAGTGTACAAAAAGAGACCCAGTACTTC. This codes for CASSDSVQKETQYF. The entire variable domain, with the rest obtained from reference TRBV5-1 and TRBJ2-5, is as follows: KAGVTQTPRYLIKTRGQQVTLSCSPISGHRSVSWYQQTPGQGLQFLFEYFSETQRNKGNFPGRFSGRQFSNSRSEMNVSTLELGDSALYLCASSDSVQKETQYFGPGTRLLVL.

The CDR3 DNA sequence: TGCGCCAGCAGCCCCGGACAGCTTATGAACACTGAAGCTTTCTTT. Its protein is CASSPGQLMNTEAFF. The V call is TRBV5-1, the J call TRBJ1-1; D may be TRBD1 (6 bases). There are 15 residues in the CDR3. Germline CDR1 and CDR2: SGHRS and YFSETQ. Trimming took off 4 bases at V and 0 bases at J, with 13 bases between the two ends.